This T cell receptor beta chain was retrieved from a study of T cell repertoires in cytomegalovirus infection. Study-level information: Use of recently identified HLA-C-restricted and well-studied HLA-B-restricted CMV epitopes was part of the study. CMV infection together with matching HLA type was indicated by public TCR beta signatures.

This clonotype has just a few counts. Its antigen is currently unknown. V shed 1 base and J 5 bases; nucleotides not matched to a gene: 7. The CDR3 is made up of 15 amino acids. Germline V lookup: CDR1 SEHNR, CDR2 FQNEAQ (reference sequence). TCRdb itself ran the reads through MiXCR, one entry per CDR3 protein. The table has around 310,000 distinct CDR3 sequences, approximately 32% seen once. Overall study results and limits: Summed public TCR beta family frequency identified CMV carriers bearing the relevant HLA. Predominance within the ex vivo response was attributable to HLA-C-restricted CMV-specific TCR beta clonotypes.

This sequence joins TRBV7-9 and TRBJ1-2; 7 bases match TRBD1. The material was cultured PBMCs, obtained from culture after CMV antigen stimulation. The receptor was isolated from a human donor in good health (CMV status not recorded). Some clones in this sample may be carry-over from other donors' samples. The CDR3 DNA sequence: TGTGCCAGCAGCTTAGAGACAGGGCCTTGGTATGGCTACACCTTC. Its protein is CASSLETGPWYGYTF.